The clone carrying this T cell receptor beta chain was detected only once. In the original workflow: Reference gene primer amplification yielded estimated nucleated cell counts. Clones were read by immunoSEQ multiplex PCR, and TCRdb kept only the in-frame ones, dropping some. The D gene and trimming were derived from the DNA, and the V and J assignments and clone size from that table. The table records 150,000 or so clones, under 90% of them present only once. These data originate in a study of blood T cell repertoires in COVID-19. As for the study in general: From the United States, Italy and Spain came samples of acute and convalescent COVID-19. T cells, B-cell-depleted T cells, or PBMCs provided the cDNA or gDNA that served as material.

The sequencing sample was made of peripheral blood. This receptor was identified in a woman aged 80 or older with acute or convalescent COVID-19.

CDR3 protein: CSVQVGTGPGANVLTF. CDR3 bases: TGCAGCGTCCAAGTCGGGACAGGGCCCGGGGCCAACGTCCTGACTTTC. V is TRBV29-1 and J is TRBJ2-6; 9 bases agree with TRBD1. The ends lost 6 bases at V and 4 bases at J; junction bases unmatched: 10. Germline V CDR1 and CDR2: SQVTM, ANQGSEA. The CDR3 spans 16 residues. Variable domain in full (rest from reference TRBV29-1 and TRBJ2-6): SAVISQKPSRDICQRGTSLTIQCQVDSQVTMMFWYRQQPGQSLTLIATANQGSEATYESGFVIDKFPISRPNLTFSTLTVSNMSPEDSSIYLCSVQVGTGPGANVLTFGAGSRLTVL.